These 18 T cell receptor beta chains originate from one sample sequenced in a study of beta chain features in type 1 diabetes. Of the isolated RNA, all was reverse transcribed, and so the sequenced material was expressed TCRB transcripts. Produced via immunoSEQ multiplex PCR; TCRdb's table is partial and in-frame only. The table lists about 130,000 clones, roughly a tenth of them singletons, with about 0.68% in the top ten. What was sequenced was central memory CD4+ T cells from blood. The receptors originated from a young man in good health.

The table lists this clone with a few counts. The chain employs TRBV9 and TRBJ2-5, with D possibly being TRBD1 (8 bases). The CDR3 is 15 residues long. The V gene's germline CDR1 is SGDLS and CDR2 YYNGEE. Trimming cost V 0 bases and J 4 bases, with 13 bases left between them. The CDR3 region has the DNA TGTGCCAGCAGCGTAGACAGGGGGGGCCGAGAGACCCAGTACTTC. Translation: CASSVDRGGRETQYF.

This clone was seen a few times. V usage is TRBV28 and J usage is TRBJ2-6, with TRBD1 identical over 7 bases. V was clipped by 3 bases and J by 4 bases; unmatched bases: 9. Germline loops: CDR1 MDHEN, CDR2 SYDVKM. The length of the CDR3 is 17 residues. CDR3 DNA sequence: TGTGCCAGCAGTTTCATGGACAGGCTTCCCGGGGCCAACGTCCTGACTTTC. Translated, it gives CASSFMDRLPGANVLTF.

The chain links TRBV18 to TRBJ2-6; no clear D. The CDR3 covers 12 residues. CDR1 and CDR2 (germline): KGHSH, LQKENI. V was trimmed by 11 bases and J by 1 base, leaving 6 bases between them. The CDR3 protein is CASGSGANVLTF. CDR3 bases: TGTGCCTCCGGGTCTGGGGCCAACGTCCTGACTTTC.

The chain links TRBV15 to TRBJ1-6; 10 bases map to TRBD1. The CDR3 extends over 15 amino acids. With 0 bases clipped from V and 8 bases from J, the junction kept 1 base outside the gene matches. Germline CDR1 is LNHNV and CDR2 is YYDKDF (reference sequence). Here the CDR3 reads CATSRDGTGDSPLHF. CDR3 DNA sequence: TGTGCCACCAGCAGAGATGGGACAGGGGATTCACCCCTCCACTTT. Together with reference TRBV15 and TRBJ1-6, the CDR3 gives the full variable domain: DAMVIQNPRYQVTQFGKPVTLSCSQTLNHNVMYWYQQKSSQAPKLLFHYYDKDFNNEADTPDNFQSRRPNTSFCFLDIRSPGLGDTAMYLCATSRDGTGDSPLHFGNGTRLTVT.

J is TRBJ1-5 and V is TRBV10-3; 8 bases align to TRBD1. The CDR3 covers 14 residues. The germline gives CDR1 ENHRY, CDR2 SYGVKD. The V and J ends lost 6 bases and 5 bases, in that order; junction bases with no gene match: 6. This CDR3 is CAISPGQEHQPQHF. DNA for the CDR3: TGTGCCATCAGCCCGGGACAGGAGCATCAGCCCCAGCATTTT.

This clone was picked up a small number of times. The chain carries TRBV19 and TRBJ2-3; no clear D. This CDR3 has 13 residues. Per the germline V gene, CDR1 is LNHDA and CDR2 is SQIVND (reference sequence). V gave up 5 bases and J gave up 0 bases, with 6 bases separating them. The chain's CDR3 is CASSAGSTDTQYF. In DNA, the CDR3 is TGTGCCAGTAGTGCAGGCAGCACAGATACGCAGTATTTT.

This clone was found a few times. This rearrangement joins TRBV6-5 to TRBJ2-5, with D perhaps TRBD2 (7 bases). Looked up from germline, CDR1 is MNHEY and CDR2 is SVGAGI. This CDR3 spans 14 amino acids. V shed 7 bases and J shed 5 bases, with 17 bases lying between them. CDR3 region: CASTPWGGDETQYF. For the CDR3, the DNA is TGTGCCAGCACCCCGTGGGGGGGCGATGAGACCCAGTACTTC.

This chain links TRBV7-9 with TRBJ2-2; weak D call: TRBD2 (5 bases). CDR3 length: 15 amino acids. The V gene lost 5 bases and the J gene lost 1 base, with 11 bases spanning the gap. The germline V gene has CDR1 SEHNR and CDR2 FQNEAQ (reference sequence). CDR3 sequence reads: CASSLMAGNTGELFF. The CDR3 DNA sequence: TGTGCCAGCAGCCTAATGGCGGGGAACACCGGGGAGCTGTTTTTT.

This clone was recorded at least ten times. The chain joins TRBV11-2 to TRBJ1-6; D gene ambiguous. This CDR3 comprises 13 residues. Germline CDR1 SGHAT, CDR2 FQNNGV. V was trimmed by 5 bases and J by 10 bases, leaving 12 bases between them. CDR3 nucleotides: TGTGCCAGCAGCCAGACCGAGGGCTCACCCCTCCACTTT. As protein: CASSQTEGSPLHF.

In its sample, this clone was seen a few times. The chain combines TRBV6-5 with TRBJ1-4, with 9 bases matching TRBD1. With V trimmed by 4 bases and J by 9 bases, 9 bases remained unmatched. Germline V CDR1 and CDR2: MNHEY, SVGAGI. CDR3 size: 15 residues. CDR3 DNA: TGTGCCAGCAGTTCGGGGACAGGGAATGGGAAAAAACTGTTTTTT. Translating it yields CASSSGTGNGKKLFF.

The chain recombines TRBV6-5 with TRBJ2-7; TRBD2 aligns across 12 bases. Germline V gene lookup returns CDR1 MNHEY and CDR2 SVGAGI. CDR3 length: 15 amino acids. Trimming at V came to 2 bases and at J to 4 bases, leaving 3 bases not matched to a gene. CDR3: CASSYPTSGGYEQYF. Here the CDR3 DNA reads TGTGCCAGCAGTTACCCGACTAGCGGGGGTTACGAGCAGTACTTC.

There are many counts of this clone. This CDR3 is CASSQSDRRNTDTQYF. The CDR3 DNA reads as TGCGCCAGCAGTCAATCGGACAGGAGAAACACAGATACGCAGTATTTT. This sequence joins TRBV23-1 and TRBJ2-3, with TRBD1 matching over 7 bases. TRBV23-1 is recorded as an ORF, its role being uncertain. The CDR3 totals 16 residues. The junction had 5 bases not matched to a gene; V was cut back by 0 bases and J by 2 bases.

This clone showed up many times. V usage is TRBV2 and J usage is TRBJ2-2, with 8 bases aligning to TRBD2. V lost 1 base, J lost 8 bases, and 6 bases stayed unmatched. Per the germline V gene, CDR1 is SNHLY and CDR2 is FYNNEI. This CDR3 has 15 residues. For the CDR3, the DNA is TGTGCCAGCAGTGAAGAGACTAGCGTTAGTGGGGAGCTGTTTTTT. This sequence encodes CASSEETSVSGELFF.

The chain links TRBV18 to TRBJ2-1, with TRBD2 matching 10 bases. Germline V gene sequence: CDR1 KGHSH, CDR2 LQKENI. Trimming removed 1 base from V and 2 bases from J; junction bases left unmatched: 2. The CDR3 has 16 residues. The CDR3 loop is CASSPLTSGTYNEQFF. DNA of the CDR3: TGTGCCAGCTCACCACTTACTAGCGGGACCTACAATGAGCAGTTCTTC.

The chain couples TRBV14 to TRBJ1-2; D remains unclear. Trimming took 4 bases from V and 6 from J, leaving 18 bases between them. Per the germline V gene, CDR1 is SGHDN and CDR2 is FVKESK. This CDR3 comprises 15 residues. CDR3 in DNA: TGTGCCAGCAGCCGAGAGTGGGTGGGGAGAGATGGCTACACCTTC. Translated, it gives CASSREWVGRDGYTF.

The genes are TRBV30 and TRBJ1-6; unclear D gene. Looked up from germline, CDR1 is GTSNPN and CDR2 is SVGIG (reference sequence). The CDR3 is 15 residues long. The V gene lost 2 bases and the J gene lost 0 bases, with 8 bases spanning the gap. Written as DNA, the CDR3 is TGTGCCTGGAGTCGCCCGGTCTCCTATAATTCACCCCTCCACTTT. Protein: CAWSRPVSYNSPLHF. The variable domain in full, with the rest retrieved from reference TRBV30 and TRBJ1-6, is SQTIHQWPATLVQPVGSPLSLECTVEGTSNPNLYWYRQAAGRGLQLLFYSVGIGQISSEVPQNLSASRPQDRQFILSSKKLLLSDSGFYLCAWSRPVSYNSPLHFGNGTRLTVT.

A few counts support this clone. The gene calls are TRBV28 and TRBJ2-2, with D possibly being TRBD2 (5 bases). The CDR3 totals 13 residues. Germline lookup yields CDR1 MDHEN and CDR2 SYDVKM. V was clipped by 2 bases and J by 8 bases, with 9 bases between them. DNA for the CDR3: TGTGCCAGCAGTTTAGGAGGTGTTGGGGAGCTGTTTTTT. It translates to CASSLGGVGELFF.

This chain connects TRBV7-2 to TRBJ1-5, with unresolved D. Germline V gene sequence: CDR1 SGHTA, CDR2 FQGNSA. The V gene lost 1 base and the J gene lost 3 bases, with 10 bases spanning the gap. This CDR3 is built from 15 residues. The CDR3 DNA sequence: TGTGCCAGCAGCTTAGTAGCGGAACCCAATCAGCCCCAGCATTTT. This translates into CASSLVAEPNQPQHF.